The clone carrying this TCR beta chain showed up just a few times. Its antigen is not identified. RNA transcripts served as the template for amplifying TCR beta CDR3 regions. The TCR CDR3 first-round RT-PCR relied on the HTBI primer set. MiXCR was run by TCRdb on the multiplex PCR reads, yielding one entry per CDR3 protein. The profile shows nearly 600,000 distinct CDR3 sequences, about 14% of them singletons. These data originate in a study of T cells in Graves' hyperthyroidism and ophthalmopathy. CDR1 and CDR2 from the germline V gene are DFQATT and SNEGSKA (reference sequence). This CDR3 contains 14 residues. Trimming removed 3 bases at V and 4 bases at J, with 12 bases between. Findings of the study overall: Ophthalmopathy onset followed model prediction by a median roughly 6 months.

Diagnostic decisions used clinical symptoms, serum thyroxine and TRAb, thyroid ultrasound and orbital computed tomography. The rearrangement joins TRBV20-1 to TRBJ2-2, with D tentatively TRBD2 (5 bases). This receptor was identified in a woman under 40 with Graves' hyperthyroidism that later progressed to Graves' ophthalmopathy. Source material: blood. CDR3 in DNA: TGCAGTGCTAGTCGAGGGCTCGGCACCGGGGAGCTGTTTTTT. It translates to CSASRGLGTGELFF.